This TCR beta chain was found in a study of CD8 T cell repertoires and HIV-1 epitope variants. The study's findings and limits: Fewer than ten TCR beta clonotypes were antigen-specific, roughly six apparently recognizing autologous or escape variants.

With regard to this clone: Its antigen is undetermined.

Libraries were prepared by immunoSEQ multiplex PCR; TCRdb keeps only in-frame clonotypes and omits some of them. The sample carries some 6,500 clones, 65% to 70% recorded once. Germline lookup yields CDR1 SGDLS and CDR2 YYNGEE. Trimming removed 3 bases at V and 2 bases at J, with 17 bases between. The CDR3 extends over 16 amino acids. Sequencing used cultured CD8+ T cells derived from PBMCs. V is TRBV9 and J is TRBJ2-5; weak D call: TRBD2 (7 bases). The sequence came from a male donor with HIV. The CDR3 DNA is TGTGCCAGCAGCGGACGAGGGGGGGAGAGACAAGAGACCCAGTACTTC. Protein product: CASSGRGGERQETQYF.